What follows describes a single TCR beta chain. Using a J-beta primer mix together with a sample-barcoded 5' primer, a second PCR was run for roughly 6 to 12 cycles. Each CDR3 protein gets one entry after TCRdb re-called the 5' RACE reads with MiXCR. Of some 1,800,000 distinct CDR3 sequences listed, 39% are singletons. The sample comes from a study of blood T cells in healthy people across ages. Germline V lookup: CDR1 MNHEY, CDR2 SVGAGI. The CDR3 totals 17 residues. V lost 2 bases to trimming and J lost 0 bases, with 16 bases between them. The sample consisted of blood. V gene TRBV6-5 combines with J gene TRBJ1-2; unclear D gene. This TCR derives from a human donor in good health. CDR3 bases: TGTGCCAGCAGTTACACCTTAACCAGAATACCTAACTATGGCTACACCTTC. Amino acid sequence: CASSYTLTRIPNYGYTF.